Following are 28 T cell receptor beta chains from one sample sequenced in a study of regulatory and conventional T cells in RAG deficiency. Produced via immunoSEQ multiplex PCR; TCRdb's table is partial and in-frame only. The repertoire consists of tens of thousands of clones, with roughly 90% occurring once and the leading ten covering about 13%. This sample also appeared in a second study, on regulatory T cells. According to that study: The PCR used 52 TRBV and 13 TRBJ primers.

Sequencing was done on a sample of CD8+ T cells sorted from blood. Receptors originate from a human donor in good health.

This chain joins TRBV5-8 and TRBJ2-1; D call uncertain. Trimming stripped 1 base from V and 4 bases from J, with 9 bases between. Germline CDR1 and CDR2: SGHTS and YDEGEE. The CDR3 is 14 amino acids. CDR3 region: CASSLYPAYNEQFF. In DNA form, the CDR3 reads TGTGCCAGCAGCTTGTACCCGGCTTACAATGAGCAGTTCTTC.

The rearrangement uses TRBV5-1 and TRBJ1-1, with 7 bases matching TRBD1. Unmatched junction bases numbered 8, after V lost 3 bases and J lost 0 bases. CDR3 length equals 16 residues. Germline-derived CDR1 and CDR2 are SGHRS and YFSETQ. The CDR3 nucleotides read TGCGCCAGCAGCTCGGAACAGGGGAGGGTGAACACTGAAGCTTTCTTT. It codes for CASSSEQGRVNTEAFF.

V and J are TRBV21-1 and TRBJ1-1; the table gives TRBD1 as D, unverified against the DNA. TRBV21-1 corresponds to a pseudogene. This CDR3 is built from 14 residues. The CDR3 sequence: CASSKFAGNTEAFF. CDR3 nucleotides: TGTGCCAGCAGCAAATTTGCAGGGAACACTGAAGCTTTCTTT.

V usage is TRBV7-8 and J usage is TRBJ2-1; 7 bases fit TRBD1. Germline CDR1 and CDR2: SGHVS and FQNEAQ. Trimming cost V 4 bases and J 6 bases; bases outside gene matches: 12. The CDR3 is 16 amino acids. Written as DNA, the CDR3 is TGTGCCAGCAGCTCCGAACGGGACAGCTGGACCAATGAGCAGTTCTTC. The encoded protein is CASSSERDSWTNEQFF.

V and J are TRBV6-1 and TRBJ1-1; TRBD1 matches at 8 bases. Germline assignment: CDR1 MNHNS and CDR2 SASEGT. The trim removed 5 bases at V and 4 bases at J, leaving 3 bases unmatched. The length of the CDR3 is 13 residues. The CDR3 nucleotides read TGTGCCAGCAGTTTGACAGGGGCCACTGAAGCTTTCTTT. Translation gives CASSLTGATEAFF.

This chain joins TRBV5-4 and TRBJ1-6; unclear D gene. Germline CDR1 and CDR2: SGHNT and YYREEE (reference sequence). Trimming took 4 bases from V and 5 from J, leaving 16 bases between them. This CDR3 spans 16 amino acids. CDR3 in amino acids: CASSPDGRAHNSPLHF. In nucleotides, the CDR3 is TGTGCCAGCAGCCCGGATGGGCGGGCCCATAATTCACCCCTCCACTTT.

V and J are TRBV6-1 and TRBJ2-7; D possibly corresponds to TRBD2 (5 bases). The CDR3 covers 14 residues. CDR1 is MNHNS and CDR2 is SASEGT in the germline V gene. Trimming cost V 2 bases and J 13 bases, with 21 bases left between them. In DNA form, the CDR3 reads TGTGCCAGCAGTGAATACGAGGGCCATCGGTCCTGTTACTTC. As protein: CASSEYEGHRSCYF.

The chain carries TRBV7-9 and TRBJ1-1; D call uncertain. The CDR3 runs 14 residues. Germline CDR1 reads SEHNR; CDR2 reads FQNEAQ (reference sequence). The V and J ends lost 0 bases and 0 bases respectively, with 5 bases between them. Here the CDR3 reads CASSLAPLNTEAFF. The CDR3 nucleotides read TGTGCCAGCAGCTTAGCTCCTTTGAACACTGAAGCTTTCTTT.

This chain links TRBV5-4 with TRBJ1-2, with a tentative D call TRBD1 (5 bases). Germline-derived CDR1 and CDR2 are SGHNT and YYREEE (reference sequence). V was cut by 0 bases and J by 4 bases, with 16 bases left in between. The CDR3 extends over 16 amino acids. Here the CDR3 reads CASSLAVAGPPYGYTF. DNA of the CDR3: TGTGCCAGCAGCTTGGCCGTGGCAGGGCCCCCCTATGGCTACACCTTC.

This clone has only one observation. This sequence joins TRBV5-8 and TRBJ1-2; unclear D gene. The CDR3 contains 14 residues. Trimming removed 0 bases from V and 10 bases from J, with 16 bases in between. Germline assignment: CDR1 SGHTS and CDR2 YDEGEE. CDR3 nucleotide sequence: TGTGCCAGCAGCTTGGCCGAGTCGGCCTACCTCTACACCTTC. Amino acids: CASSLAESAYLYTF.

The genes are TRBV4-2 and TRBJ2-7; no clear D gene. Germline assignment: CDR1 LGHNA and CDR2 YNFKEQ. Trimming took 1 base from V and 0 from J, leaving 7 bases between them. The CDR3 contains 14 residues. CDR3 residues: CASSQVRTSYEQYF. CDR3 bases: TGTGCCAGCAGCCAAGTCCGGACCTCCTACGAGCAGTACTTC.

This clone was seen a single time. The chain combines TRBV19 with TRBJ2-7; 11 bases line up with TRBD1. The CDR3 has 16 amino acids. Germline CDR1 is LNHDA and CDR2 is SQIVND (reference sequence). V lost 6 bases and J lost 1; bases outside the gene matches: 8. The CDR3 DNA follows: TGTGCCAGTAGCCTTGGACAGGGGGCCGTTTCCTACGAGCAGTACTTC. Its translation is CASSLGQGAVSYEQYF.

The CDR3 DNA reads TGTGCCAGCAGCCCAAGTGTCTCTGGAAACACCATATATTTT. Protein product: CASSPSVSGNTIYF. The chain recombines TRBV7-9 with TRBJ1-3; no clear D gene. The germline V gene has CDR1 SEHNR and CDR2 FQNEAQ (reference sequence). There are 14 residues in the CDR3. V was pared by 5 bases and J by 0 bases, with 8 bases between.

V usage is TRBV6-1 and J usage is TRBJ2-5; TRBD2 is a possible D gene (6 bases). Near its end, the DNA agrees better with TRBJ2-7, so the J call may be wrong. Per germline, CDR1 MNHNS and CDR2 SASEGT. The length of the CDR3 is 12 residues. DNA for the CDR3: TGTGCCATCAGGACGGGAGCCTACGAGCAGTACTTC. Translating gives CAIRTGAYEQYF.

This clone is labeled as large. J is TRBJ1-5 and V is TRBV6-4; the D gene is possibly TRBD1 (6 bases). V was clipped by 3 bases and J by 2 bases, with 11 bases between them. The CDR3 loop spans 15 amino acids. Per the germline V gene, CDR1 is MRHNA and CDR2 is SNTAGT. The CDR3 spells CASSEGRGGNQPQHF. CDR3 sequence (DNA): TGTGCCAGCAGTGAGGGCAGGGGAGGCAATCAGCCCCAGCATTTT.

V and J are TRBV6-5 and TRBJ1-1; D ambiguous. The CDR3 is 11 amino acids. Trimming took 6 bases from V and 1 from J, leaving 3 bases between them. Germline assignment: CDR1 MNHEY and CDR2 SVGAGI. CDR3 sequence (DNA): TGTGCCAGCAGGGCGAACACTGAAGCTTTCTTT. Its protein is CASRANTEAFF.

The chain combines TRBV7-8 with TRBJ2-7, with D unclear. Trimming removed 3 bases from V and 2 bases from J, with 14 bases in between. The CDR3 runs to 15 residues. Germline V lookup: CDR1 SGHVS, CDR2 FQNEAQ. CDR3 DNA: TGTGCCAGCAGCTTCGGTAACTCCCCAACCTACGAGCAGTACTTC. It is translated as CASSFGNSPTYEQYF.

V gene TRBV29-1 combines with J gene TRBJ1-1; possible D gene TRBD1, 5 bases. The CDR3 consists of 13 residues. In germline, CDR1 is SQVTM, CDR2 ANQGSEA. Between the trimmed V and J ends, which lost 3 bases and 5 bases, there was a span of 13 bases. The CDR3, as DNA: TGCAGCGTTGAGGCCTCGGGGGGGACTGAAGCTTTCTTT. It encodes CSVEASGGTEAFF.

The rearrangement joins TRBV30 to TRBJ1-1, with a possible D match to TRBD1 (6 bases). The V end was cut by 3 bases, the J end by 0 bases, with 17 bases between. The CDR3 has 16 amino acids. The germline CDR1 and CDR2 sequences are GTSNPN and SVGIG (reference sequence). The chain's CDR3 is CAWSDSGVIMNTEAFF. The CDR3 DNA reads TGTGCCTGGAGCGACTCAGGGGTCATTATGAACACTGAAGCTTTCTTT.

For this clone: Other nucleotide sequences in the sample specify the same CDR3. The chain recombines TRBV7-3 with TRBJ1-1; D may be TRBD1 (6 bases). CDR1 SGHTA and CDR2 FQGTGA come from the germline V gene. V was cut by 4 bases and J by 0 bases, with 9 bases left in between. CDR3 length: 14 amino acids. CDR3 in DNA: TGTGCCAGCAGCTCCGGACAGATGAACACTGAAGCTTTCTTT. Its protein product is CASSSGQMNTEAFF.

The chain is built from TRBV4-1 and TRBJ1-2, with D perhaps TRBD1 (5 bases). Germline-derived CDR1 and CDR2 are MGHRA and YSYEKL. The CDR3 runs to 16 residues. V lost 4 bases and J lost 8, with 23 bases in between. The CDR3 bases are TGCGCCAGCAGCCCACCGGGACGCCGACCCGGGGCCGGCTACACCTTC. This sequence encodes CASSPPGRRPGAGYTF.

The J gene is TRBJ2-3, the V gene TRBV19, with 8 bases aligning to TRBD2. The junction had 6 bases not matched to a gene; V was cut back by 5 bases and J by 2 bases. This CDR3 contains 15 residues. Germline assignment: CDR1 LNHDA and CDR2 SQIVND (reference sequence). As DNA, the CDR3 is TGTGCCAGTAGTGCGTGGCGGGGGGACACAGATACGCAGTATTTT. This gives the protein CASSAWRGDTDTQYF.

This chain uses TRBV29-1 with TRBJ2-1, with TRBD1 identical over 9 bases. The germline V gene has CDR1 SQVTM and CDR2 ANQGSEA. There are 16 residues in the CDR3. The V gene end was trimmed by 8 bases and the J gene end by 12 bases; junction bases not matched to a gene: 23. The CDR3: CSTPPAGTGQVHGQFF. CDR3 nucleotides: TGCAGCACCCCCCCCGCCGGGACAGGGCAGGTTCATGGGCAGTTCTTC.

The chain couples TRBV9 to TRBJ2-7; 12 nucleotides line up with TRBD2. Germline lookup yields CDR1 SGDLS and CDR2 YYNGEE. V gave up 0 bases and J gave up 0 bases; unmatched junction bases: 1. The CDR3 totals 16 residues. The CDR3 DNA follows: TGTGCCAGCAGCGTAGGGACTAGCGGGAACTCCTACGAGCAGTACTTC. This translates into CASSVGTSGNSYEQYF.

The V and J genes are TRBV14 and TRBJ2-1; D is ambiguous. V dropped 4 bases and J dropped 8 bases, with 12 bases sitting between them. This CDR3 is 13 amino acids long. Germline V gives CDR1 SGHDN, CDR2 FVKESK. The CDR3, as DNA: TGTGCCAGCAGCCCTGGACCGGGTGATGAGCAGTTCTTC. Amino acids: CASSPGPGDEQFF.

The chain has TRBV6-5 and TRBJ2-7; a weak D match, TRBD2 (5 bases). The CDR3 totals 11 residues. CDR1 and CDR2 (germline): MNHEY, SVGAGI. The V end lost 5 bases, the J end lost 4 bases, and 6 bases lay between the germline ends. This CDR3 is CASSGGYEQYF. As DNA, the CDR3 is TGTGCCAGCAGTGGAGGATACGAGCAGTACTTC.

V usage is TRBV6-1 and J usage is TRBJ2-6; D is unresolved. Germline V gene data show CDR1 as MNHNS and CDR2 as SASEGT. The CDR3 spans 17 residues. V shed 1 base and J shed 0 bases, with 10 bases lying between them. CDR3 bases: TGTGCCAGCAGTGAAGAATCCTCGTCCTCTGGGGCCAACGTCCTGACTTTC. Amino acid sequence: CASSEESSSSGANVLTF.

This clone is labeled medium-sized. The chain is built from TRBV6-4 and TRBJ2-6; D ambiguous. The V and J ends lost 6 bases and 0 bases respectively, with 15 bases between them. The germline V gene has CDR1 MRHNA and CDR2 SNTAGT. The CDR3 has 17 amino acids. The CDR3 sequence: CASSPVLEDSGANVLTF. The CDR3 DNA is TGTGCCAGCAGCCCAGTTCTAGAAGACTCTGGGGCCAACGTCCTGACTTTC.